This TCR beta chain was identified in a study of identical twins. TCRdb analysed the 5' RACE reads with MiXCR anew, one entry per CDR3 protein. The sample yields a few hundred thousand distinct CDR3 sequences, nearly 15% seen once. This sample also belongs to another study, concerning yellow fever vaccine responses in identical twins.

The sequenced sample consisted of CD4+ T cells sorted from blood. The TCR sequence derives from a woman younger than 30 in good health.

The CDR3 loop reads CASSFFDRVYNNEQFF. Here the CDR3 DNA reads TGTGCCAGCAGCTTCTTTGACAGGGTGTATAACAATGAGCAGTTCTTC. The J gene is TRBJ2-1, the V gene TRBV7-2; 7 nucleotides align to TRBD1. Trimming at V came to 3 bases and at J to 5 bases, leaving 10 bases not matched to a gene. Germline V gene sequence: CDR1 SGHTA, CDR2 FQGNSA. The CDR3 is 16 amino acids.